This T cell receptor (beta chain) was profiled in a study of blood T cell repertoires in COVID-19. Whole-study context: Both acute and convalescent COVID-19 samples were obtained from the United States, Italy and Spain.

Repertoires were generated with immunoSEQ multiplex PCR, while TCRdb's copy carries only in-frame clones and drops some. The sample has about 200,000 clones; 80% to 90% are singletons. The origin of this receptor is a man under 40 who had recovered from COVID-19. The sample consisted of peripheral blood.

The CDR3 sequence is CASSKTGGYEQYF. The CDR3 DNA reads TGTGCCAGCAGCAAGACAGGGGGCTACGAGCAGTACTTC. This sequence joins TRBV5-8 and TRBJ2-7; TRBD1 matches at 9 bases. Trimming cost V 4 bases and J 3 bases; bases outside gene matches: 2. Per the germline V gene, CDR1 is SGHTS and CDR2 is YDEGEE. This CDR3 has 13 amino acids. Supplemented by reference TRBV5-8 and TRBJ2-7, the full variable domain reads EAGVTQSPTHLIKTRGQQATLRCSPISGHTSVYWYQQALGLGLQFLLWYDEGEERNRGNFPPRFSGRQFPNYSSELNVNALELEDSALYLCASSKTGGYEQYFGPGTRLTVT.